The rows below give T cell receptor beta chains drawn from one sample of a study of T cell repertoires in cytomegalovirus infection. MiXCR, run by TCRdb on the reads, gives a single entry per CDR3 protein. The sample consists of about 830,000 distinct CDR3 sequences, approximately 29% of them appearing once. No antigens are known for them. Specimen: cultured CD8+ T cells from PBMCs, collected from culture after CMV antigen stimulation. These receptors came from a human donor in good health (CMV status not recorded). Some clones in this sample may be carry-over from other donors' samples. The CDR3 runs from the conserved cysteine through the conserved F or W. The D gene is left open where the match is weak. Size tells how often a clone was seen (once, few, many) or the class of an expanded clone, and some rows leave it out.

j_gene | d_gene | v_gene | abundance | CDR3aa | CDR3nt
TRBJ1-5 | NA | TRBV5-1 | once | CASSPVKGGGRVKGQHF | TGCGCCAGCAGCCCTGTGAAGGGCGGGGGGCGCGTGAAGGGTCAGCATTTT
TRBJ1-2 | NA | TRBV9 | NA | CASSEYQGKSDGYTF | TGTGCCAGCAGCGAATATCAGGGGAAGAGTGATGGCTACACCTTC
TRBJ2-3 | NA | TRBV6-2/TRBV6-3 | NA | CASSYALRVADTQYF | TGTGCCAGCAGTTACGCCTTAAGGGTAGCAGATACGCAGTATTTT
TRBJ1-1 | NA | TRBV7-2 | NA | CASSLWRTPEAFF | TGTGCCAGCAGCTTATGGCGGACCCCTGAAGCTTTCTTT
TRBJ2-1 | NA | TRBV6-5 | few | CASSLDVGEQFF | TGTGCCAGCAGTTTAGACGTCGGGGAGCAGTTCTTC
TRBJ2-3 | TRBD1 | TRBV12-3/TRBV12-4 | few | CASSPTGTAILADTQYF | TGTGCCAGCAGCCCTACCGGGACAGCCATTTTAGCAGATACGCAGTATTTT
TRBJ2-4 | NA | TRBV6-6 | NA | CASSDGRVTKNIQYF | TGTGCCAGCAGTGATGGTAGGGTTACCAAAAACATTCAGTACTTC
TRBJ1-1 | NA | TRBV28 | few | CASSFRRRGMNTEAFF | TGTGCCAGCAGTTTTCGGAGGCGGGGCATGAACACTGAAGCTTTCTTT
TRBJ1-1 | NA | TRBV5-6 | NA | CASSSQNRRNTEAFF | TGTGCCAGCAGTTCACAAAACCGGCGGAACACTGAAGCTTTCTTT
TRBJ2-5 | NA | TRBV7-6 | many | CASSSYPGPQETQYF | TGTGCCAGCAGCTCGTATCCCGGGCCCCAAGAGACCCAGTACTTC
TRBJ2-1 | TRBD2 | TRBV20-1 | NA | CSARDRSWLAGTFNEQFF | TGCAGTGCTAGAGATCGTAGCTGGCTAGCGGGGACATTCAATGAGCAGTTCTTC
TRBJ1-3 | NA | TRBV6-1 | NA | CATSPGTRRGNTIYF | TGTGCCACTTCTCCTGGGACCCGGCGGGGAAACACCATATATTTT
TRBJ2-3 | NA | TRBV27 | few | CASSVSLGLDTQYF | TGTGCCAGCAGTGTCTCCCTAGGGCTGGATACGCAGTATTTT
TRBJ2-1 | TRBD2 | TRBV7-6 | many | CASSLRLAGYNEQFF | TGTGCCAGCAGCCTCAGACTAGCGGGGTACAATGAGCAGTTCTTC
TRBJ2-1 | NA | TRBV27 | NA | CAAKGLPGIDEQFF | TGTGCCGCAAAGGGGCTCCCAGGGATCGATGAGCAGTTCTTC
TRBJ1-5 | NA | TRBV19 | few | CASSIGRLLNF | TGTGCCAGTAGTATCGGGCGATTACTAAATTTT
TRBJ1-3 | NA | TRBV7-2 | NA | CASSLGLAGNTIYF | TGTGCCAGCAGCCTCGGTCTAGCTGGAAACACCATATATTTT
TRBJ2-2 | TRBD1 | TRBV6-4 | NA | CASSEWQGAGELFF | TGTGCCAGCAGTGAGTGGCAGGGGGCCGGGGAGCTGTTTTTT
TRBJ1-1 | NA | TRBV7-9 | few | CASSLLDSYTEAFF | TGTGCCAGCAGCTTACTCGACAGTTACACTGAAGCTTTCTTT
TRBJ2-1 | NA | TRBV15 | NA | CATRDSQVGQFF | TGTGCCACCAGAGACTCCCAGGTTGGGCAGTTCTTC
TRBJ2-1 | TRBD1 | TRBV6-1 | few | CASSTPDRGNEQFF | TGTGCCAGCAGTACCCCTGACAGGGGCAATGAGCAGTTCTTC
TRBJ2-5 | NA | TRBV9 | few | CASSAGIGETQYF | TGTGCCAGCAGCGCAGGGATAGGGGAGACCCAGTACTTC
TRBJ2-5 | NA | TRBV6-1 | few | CAIGGTQYF | TGTGCCATCGGGGGGACCCAGTACTTC
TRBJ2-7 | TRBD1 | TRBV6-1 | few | CASSVGDSSYEQYF | TGTGCCAGCAGTGTGGGGGACAGCTCCTACGAGCAGTACTTC
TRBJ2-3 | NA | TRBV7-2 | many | CASSLVGDASTDTQYF | TGTGCCAGCAGCTTGGTCGGGGACGCTAGCACAGATACGCAGTATTTT
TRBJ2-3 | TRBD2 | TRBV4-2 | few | CASSQEAIPGTSGGPASTDTQYF | TGTGCCAGCAGCCAAGAAGCCATCCCGGGAACTAGCGGGGGACCCGCTAGCACAGATACGCAGTATTTT
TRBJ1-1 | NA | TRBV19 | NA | CASNPRGNTEAFF | TGTGCCAGTAACCCCAGGGGGAACACTGAAGCTTTCTTT
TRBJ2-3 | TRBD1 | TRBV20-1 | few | CSARVSPGQGTQYF | TGCAGTGCTAGAGTATCCCCGGGACAGGGGACGCAGTATTTT
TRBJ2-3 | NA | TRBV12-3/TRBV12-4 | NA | CASSPTPGTDTQYF | TGTGCCAGCAGTCCCACCCCGGGCACAGATACGCAGTATTTT
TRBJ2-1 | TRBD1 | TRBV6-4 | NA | CASSDRGLSGNEQFF | TGTGCCAGCAGTGACAGGGGGCTGTCCGGGAATGAGCAGTTCTTC
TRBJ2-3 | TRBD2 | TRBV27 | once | CASNPGLAGVPRDTQYF | TGTGCCAGCAACCCTGGACTAGCGGGGGTTCCTAGAGATACGCAGTATTTT
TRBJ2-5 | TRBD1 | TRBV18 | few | CASSPLGRDRGPQETQYF | TGTGCCAGCTCACCACTGGGTCGAGACAGGGGGCCGCAAGAGACCCAGTACTTC
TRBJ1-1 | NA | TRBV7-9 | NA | CASSLGGLVNTEAFF | TGTGCCAGCAGCTTAGGGGGGCTCGTGAACACTGAAGCTTTCTTT
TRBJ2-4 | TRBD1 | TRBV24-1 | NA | CATRGQGAENIQYF | TGTGCCACCAGGGGACAGGGCGCGGAAAACATTCAGTACTTC
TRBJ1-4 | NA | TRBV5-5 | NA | CASSLRAGVYEKLFF | TGTGCCAGCAGCTTGAGGGCAGGCGTCTATGAAAAACTGTTTTTT
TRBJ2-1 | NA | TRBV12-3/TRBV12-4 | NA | CANLGALNEQFF | TGTGCCAACCTCGGGGCGCTCAATGAGCAGTTCTTC
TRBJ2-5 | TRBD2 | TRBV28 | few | CASSLPSGTSGLASETQYF | TGTGCCAGCAGTCTACCCTCCGGGACTAGCGGGTTAGCGTCAGAGACCCAGTACTTC
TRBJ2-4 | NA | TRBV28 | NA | CASSPDRNIQYF | TGTGCCAGCAGCCCCGACAGAAACATTCAGTACTTC
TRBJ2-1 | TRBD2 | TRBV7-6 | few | CASSLELAGLNEQFF | TGTGCCAGCAGCTTAGAACTAGCGGGCCTCAATGAGCAGTTCTTC
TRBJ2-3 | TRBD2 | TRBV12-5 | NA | CASGSLTSGATDTQYF | TGTGCTAGTGGTTCCCTGACTAGCGGGGCCACAGATACGCAGTATTTT
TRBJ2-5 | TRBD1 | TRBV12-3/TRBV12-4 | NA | CASSATGDGETQYF | TGTGCCAGCAGCGCGACAGGGGATGGGGAGACCCAGTACTTC
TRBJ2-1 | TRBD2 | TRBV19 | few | CASSIGTSVWNEQFF | TGTGCCAGTAGTATAGGGACTAGCGTCTGGAATGAGCAGTTCTTC
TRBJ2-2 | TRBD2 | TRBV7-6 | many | CASSAGGYGELFF | TGTGCCAGCAGCGCGGGGGGATACGGGGAGCTGTTTTTT
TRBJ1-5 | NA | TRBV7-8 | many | CASALRGSNQPQHF | TGTGCCAGCGCACTTCGGGGAAGCAATCAGCCCCAGCATTTT
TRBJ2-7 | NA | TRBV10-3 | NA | CAVRTTSYEQYF | TGTGCCGTAAGGACAACATCCTACGAGCAGTACTTC
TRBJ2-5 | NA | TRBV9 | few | CASSVAGGETQYF | TGTGCCAGCAGCGTAGCTGGGGGAGAGACCCAGTACTTC
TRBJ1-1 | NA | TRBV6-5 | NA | CASSLRPVTEAFF | TGTGCCAGCAGTTTGAGACCGGTGACTGAAGCTTTCTTT
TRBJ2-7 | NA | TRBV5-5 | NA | CASSLSGAPEQYF | TGTGCCAGCAGCCTATCGGGAGCCCCCGAGCAGTACTTC
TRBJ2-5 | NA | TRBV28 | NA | CASSFLDKSSQYF | TGTGCCAGCAGTTTTCTGGATAAGAGCTCCCAGTACTTC